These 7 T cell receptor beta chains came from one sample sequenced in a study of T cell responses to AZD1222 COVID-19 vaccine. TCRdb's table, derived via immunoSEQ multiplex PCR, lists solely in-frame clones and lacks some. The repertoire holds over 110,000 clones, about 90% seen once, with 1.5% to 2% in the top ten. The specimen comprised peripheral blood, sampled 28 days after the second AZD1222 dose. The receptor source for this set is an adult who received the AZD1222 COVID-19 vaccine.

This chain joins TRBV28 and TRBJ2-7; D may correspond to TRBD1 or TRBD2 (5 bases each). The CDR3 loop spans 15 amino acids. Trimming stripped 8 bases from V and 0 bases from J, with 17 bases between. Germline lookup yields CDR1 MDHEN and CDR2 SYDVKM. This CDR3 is CASFSGGASSYEQYF. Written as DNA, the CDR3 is TGTGCCAGCTTTTCTGGGGGAGCCAGCTCCTACGAGCAGTACTTC.

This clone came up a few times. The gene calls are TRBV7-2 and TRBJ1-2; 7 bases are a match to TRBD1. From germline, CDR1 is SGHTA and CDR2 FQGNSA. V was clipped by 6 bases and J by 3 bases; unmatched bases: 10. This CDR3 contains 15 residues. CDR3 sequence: CASSYASGTDYGYTF. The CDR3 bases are TGTGCCAGCAGTTATGCCTCCGGGACAGACTATGGCTACACCTTC.

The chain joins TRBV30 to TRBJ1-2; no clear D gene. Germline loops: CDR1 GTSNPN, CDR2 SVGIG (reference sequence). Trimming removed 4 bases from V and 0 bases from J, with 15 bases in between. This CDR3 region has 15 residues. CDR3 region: CAWINRFVPNYGYTF. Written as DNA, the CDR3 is TGTGCCTGGATAAATAGATTTGTACCTAACTATGGCTACACCTTC.

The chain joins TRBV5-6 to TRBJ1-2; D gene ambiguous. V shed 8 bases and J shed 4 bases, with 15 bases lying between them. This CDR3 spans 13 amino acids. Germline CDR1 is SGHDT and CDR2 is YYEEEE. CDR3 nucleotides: TGTGCCAGTCGGACGGCGAGTGGCTATGGCTACACCTTC. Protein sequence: CASRTASGYGYTF. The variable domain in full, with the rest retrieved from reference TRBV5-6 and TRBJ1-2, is DAGVTQSPTHLIKTRGQQVTLRCSPKSGHDTVSWYQQALGQGPQFIFQYYEEEERQRGNFPDRFSGHQFPNYSSELNVNALLLGDSALYLCASRTASGYGYTFGSGTRLTVV.

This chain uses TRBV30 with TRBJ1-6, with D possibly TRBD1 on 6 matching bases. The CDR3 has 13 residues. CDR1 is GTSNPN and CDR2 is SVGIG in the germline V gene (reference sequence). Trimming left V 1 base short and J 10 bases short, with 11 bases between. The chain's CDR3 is CAWSEQGYSPLHF. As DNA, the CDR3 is TGTGCCTGGAGTGAACAGGGTTACTCACCCCTCCACTTT.

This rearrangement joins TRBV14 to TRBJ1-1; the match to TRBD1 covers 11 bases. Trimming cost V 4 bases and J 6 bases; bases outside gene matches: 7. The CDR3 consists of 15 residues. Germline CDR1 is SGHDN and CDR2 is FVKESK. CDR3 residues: CASSLARTGGPEAFF. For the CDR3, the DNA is TGTGCCAGCAGCCTCGCGAGGACAGGGGGCCCTGAAGCTTTCTTT.

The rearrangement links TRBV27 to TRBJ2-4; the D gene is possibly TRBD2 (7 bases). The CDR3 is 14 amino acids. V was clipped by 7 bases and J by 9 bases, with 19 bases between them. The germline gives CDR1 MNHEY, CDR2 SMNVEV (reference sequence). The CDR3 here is CASNGDGGRGIQYF. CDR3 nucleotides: TGTGCCAGCAATGGGGACGGGGGGCGCGGCATTCAGTACTTC.